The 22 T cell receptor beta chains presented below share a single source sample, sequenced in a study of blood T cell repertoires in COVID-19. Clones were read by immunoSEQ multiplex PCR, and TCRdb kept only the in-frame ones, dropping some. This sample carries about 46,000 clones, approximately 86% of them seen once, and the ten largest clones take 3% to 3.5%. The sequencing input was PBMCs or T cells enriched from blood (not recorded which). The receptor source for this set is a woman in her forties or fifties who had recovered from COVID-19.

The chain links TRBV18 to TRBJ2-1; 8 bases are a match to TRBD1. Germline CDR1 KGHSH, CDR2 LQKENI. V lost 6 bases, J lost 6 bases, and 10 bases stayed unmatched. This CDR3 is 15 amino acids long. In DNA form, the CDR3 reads TGTGCCAGCTCTTTGCAGGGGGCTCTCAGCAATGAGCAGTTCTTC. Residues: CASSLQGALSNEQFF.

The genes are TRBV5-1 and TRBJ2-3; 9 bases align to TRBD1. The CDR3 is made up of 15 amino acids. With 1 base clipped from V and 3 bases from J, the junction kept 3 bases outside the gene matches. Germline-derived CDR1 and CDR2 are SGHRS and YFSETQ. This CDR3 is CASSLQGQGTDTQYF. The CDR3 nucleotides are TGCGCCAGCAGCTTGCAGGGACAGGGAACAGATACGCAGTATTTT.

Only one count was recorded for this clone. The CDR3, as DNA: TGTGCCAGCTCACCCGGGGGGAGGAATCAGCCCCAGCATTTT. It encodes CASSPGGRNQPQHF. This rearrangement joins TRBV18 to TRBJ1-5; D might be TRBD1 (5 bases). V dropped 3 bases and J dropped 4 bases, with 10 bases sitting between them. CDR3 length: 14 amino acids. Looked up from germline, CDR1 is KGHSH and CDR2 is LQKENI.

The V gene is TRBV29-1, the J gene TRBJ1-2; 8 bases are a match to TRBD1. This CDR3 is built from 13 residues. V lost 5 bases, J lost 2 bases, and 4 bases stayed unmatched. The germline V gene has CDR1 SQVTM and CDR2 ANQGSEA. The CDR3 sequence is CSVWTGTNYGYTF. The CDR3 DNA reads TGCAGCGTTTGGACAGGGACAAACTATGGCTACACCTTC.

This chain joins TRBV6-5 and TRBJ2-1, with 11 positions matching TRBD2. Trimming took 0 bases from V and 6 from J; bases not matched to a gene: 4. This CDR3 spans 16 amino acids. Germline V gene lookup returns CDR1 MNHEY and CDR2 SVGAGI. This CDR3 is CASSYSRTSGPNEQFF. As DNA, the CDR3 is TGTGCCAGCAGTTACTCAAGGACTAGCGGGCCCAATGAGCAGTTCTTC.

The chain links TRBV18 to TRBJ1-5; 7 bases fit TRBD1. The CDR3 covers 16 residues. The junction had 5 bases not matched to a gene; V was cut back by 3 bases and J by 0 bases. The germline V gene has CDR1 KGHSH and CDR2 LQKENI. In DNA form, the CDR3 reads TGTGCCAGCTCACCCCTGGACAGGTCTAGCAATCAGCCCCAGCATTTT. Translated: CASSPLDRSSNQPQHF.

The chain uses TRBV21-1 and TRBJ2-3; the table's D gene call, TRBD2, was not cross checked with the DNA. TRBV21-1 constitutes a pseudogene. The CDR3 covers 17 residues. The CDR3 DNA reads TGTGCCAGCAGCAAAGCGACTAGCGGGTTAAACACAGATACGCAGTATTTT. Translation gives CASSKATSGLNTDTQYF.

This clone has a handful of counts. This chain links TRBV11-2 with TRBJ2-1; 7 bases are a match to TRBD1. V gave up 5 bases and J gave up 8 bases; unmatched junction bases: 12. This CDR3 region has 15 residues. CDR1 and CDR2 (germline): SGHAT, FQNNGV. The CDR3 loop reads CASSERQGWRDEQFF. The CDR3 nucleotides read TGTGCCAGCAGCGAGCGACAGGGTTGGAGAGATGAGCAGTTCTTC.

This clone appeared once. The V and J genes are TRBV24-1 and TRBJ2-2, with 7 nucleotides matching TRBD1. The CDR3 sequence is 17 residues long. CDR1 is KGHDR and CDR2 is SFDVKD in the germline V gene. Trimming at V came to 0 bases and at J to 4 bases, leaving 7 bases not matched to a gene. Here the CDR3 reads CATSDLHTGDTTGELFF. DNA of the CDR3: TGTGCCACCAGTGATTTGCACACAGGGGACACCACCGGGGAGCTGTTTTTT.

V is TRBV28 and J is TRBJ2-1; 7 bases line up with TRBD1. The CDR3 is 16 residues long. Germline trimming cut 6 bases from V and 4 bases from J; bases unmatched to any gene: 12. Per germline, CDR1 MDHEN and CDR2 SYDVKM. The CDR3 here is CASSSAAGQVYNEQFF. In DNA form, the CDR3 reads TGTGCCAGCAGCTCCGCGGCAGGACAGGTATACAATGAGCAGTTCTTC. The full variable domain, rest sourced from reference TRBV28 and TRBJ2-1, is DVKVTQSSRYLVKRTGEKVFLECVQDMDHENMFWYRQDPGLGLRLIYFSYDVKMKEKGDIPEGYSVSREKKERFSLILESASTNQTSMYLCASSSAAGQVYNEQFFGPGTRLTVL.

The CDR3: CASSQEATNEKLFF. The CDR3 DNA follows: TGCGCCAGCAGCCAAGAGGCAACTAATGAAAAACTGTTTTTT. The chain combines TRBV5-1 with TRBJ1-4; D is unresolved. Trimming removed 4 bases from V and 0 bases from J, with 7 bases in between. Germline V gene sequence: CDR1 SGHRS, CDR2 YFSETQ. The CDR3 is 14 residues long.

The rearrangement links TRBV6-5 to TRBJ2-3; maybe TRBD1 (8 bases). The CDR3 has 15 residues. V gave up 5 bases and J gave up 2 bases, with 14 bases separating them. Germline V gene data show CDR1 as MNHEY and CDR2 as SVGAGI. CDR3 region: CASSKQGGFTDTQYF. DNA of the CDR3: TGTGCCAGCAGTAAACAGGGGGGGTTCACAGATACGCAGTATTTT.

CDR3 coding DNA: TGTGCCAGCCAGGACTGGGGGGTAGGCGAGCAGTACTTC. Amino acid sequence: CASQDWGVGEQYF. The J gene is TRBJ2-7, the V gene TRBV19, with a weak D call TRBD2 (6 bases). V lost 9 bases to trimming and J lost 6 bases, with 18 bases between them. CDR1 and CDR2 from the germline V gene are LNHDA and SQIVND (reference sequence). CDR3 length: 13 residues. Using reference TRBV19 and TRBJ2-7 for the parts outside the CDR3, the full variable domain is DGGITQSPKYLFRKEGQNVTLSCEQNLNHDAMYWYRQDPGQGLRLIYYSQIVNDFQKGDIAEGYSVSREKKESFPLTVTSAQKNPTAFYLCASQDWGVGEQYFGPGTRLTVT.

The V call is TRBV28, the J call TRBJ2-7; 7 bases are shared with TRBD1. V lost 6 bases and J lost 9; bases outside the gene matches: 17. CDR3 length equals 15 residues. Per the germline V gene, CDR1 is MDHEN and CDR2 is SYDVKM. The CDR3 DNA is TGTGCCAGCAGGTCCGCATGGCAGGGGGTGTATGGGCAGTACTTC. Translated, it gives CASRSAWQGVYGQYF.

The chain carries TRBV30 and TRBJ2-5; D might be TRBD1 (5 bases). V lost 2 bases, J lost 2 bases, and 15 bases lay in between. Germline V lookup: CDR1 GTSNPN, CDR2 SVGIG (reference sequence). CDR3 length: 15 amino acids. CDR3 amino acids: CAWSSLTDPQETQYF. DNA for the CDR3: TGTGCCTGGAGTTCGCTGACAGACCCTCAAGAGACCCAGTACTTC. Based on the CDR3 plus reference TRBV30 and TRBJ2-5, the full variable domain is SQTIHQWPATLVQPVGSPLSLECTVEGTSNPNLYWYRQAAGRGLQLLFYSVGIGQISSEVPQNLSASRPQDRQFILSSKKLLLSDSGFYLCAWSSLTDPQETQYFGPGTRLLVL.

CDR3 sequence: CASRRTSGVASGELFF. In DNA, the CDR3 is TGTGCCAGTAGAAGGACTAGCGGGGTTGCGTCCGGGGAGCTGTTTTTT. The V call is TRBV19, the J call TRBJ2-2; 12 nucleotides match TRBD2. The trim removed 6 bases at V and 6 bases at J, leaving 8 bases unmatched. The germline V gene encodes CDR1 LNHDA and CDR2 SQIVND (reference sequence). This CDR3 is built from 16 residues.

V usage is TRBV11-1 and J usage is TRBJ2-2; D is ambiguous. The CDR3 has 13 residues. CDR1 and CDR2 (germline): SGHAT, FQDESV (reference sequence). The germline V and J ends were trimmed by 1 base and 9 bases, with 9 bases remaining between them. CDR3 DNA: TGTGCCAGCAGCTTAGTTTCCGTCCGGGAGCTGTTTTTT. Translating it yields CASSLVSVRELFF.

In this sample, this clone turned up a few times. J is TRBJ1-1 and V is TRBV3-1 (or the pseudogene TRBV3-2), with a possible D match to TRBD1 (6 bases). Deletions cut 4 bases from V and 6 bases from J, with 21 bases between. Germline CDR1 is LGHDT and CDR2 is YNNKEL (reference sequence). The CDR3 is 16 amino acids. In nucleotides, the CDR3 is TGTGCCAGCAGCCCCACGTGGGCAGGGGAAAATCCTGAAGCTTTCTTT. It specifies CASSPTWAGENPEAFF.

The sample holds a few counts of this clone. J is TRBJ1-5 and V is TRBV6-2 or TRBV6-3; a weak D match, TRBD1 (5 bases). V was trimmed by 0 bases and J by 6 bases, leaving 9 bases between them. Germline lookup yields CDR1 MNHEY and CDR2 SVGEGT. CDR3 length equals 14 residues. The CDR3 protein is CASSYSGGGQPQHF. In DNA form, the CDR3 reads TGTGCCAGCAGTTACTCGGGGGGGGGTCAGCCCCAGCATTTT.

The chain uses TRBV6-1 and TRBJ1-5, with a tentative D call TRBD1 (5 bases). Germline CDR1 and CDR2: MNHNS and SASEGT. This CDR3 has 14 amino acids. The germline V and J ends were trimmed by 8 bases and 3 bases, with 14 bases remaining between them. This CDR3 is CASSDGQLNQPQHF. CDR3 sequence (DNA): TGTGCCAGCTCGGACGGACAACTCAATCAGCCCCAGCATTTT.

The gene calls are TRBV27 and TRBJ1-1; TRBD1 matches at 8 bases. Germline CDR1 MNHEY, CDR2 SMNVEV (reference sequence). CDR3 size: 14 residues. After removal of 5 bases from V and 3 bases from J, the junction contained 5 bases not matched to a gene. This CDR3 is CASSVDRVDTEAFF. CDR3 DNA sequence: TGTGCCAGCAGTGTGGACAGGGTTGACACTGAAGCTTTCTTT.

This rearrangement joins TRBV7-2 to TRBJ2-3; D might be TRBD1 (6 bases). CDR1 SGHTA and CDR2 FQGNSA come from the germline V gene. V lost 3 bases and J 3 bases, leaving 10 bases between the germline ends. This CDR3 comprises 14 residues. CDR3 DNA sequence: TGTGCCAGCAGCTTGATGGGGGCTACAGATACGCAGTATTTT. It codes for CASSLMGATDTQYF.